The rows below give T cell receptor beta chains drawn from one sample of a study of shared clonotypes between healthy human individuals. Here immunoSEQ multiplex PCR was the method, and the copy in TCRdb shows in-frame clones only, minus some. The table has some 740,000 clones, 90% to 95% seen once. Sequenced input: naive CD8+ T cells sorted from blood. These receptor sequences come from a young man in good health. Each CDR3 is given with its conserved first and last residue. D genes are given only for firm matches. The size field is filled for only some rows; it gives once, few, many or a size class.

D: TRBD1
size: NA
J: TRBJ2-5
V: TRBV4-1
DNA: TGCGCCAGCAGCCCCCGACAGGGGGCTGGAGAGACCCAGTACTTC
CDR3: CASSPRQGAGETQYF

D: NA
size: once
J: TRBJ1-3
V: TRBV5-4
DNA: TGTGCCAGCAGCTTGGTTACAAGCTCTGGAAACACCATATATTTT
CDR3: CASSLVTSSGNTIYF

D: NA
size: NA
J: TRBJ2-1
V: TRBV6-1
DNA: TGTGCCAGCAGTGAGGATGCTACCTACAATGAGCAGTTCTTC
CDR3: CASSEDATYNEQFF

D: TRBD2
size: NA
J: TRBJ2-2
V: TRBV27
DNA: TGTGCCAGCAGTTTATTCCGGGCCGGTCTTGGCGGGAGCGGGAACACCGGGGAGCTGTTTTTT
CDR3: CASSLFRAGLGGSGNTGELFF

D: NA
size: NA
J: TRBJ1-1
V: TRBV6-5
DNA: TGTGCCAGCCTGTTACAGGCGAACACTGAAGCTTTCTTT
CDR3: CASLLQANTEAFF

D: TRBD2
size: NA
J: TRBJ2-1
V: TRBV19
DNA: TGTGCCAGTAGGTTAGCGGGAGAGGTGGTCAATGAGCAGTTCTTC
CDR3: CASRLAGEVVNEQFF

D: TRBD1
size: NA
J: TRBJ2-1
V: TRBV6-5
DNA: TGTGCCAGCAGTAGGGACAGGGGGATTCCCAATGAGCAGTTCTTC
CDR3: CASSRDRGIPNEQFF

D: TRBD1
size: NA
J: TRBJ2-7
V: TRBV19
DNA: TGTGCCAGTAGTACGGCCGGGACAGGGGGTAACGAGCAGTACTTC
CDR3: CASSTAGTGGNEQYF

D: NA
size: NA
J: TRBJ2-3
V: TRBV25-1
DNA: TGTGCCAGCAGTGGTAGGATTAGCACAGATACGCAGTATTTT
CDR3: CASSGRISTDTQYF

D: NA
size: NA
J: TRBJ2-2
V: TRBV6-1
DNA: TGTGCCAGCACCGGGAGAGGCGGGGAGCTGTTTTTT
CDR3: CASTGRGGELFF

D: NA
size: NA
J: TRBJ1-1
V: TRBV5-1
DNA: TGCGCCAGCAGTGGGGGTGTGAACACTGAAGCTTTCTTT
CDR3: CASSGGVNTEAFF

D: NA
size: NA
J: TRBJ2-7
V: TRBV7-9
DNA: TGTGCCAGCAGCTTAGAGACCTCCCCCGAGCAGTACTTC
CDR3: CASSLETSPEQYF

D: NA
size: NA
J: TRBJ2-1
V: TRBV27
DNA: TGTGCCAGCAGTTTATCGACTAGTAACAATGAGCAGTTCTTC
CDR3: CASSLSTSNNEQFF

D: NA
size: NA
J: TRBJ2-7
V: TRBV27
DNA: TGTGCCAGCAGTTTCCAGGGACGCGAGCAGTACTTC
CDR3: CASSFQGREQYF

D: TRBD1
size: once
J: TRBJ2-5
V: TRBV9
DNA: TGTGCCAGCAGCCCTGGACAGGTCCACCAAGAGACCCAGTACTTC
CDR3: CASSPGQVHQETQYF

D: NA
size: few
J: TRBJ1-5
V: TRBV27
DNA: TGTGCCAGCAAATCACAGGGCCAGCCCCAGCATTTT
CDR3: CASKSQGQPQHF

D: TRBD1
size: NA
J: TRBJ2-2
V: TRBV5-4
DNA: TGTGCCAGCAGCCCCTCCGGGACAGTTAACACCGGGGAGCTGTTTTTT
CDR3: CASSPSGTVNTGELFF

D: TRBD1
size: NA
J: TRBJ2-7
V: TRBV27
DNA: TGTGCCAGCAGCCCCCAGGGGGCCTGGGCCTACGAGCAGTACTTC
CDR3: CASSPQGAWAYEQYF

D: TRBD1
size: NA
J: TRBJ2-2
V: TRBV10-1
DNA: TGCGCCAGCAGTGAGTCGGGACAGGGCCCGAACACCGGGGAGCTGTTTTTT
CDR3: CASSESGQGPNTGELFF

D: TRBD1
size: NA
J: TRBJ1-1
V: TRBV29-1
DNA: TGCAGCGTTGAAAGGGACAGGGGCCCTGAAGCTTTCTTT
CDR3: CSVERDRGPEAFF

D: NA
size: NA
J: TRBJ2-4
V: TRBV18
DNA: TGTGCCAGCTCACCAGTCGACGGAAAAAACATTCAGTACTTC
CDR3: CASSPVDGKNIQYF

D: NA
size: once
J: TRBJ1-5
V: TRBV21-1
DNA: TGTGCCAGCAGCAAATCCTATAGCAATCAGCCCCAGCATTTT
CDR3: CASSKSYSNQPQHF

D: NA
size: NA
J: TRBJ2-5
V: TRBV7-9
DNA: TGTGCCAGCAGCTTAGACCAAGGGGAGACCCAGTACTTC
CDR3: CASSLDQGETQYF

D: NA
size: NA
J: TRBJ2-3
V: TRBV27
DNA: TGTGCCAGCAGTTCTTGGTCCCCCCCAGATACGCAGTATTTT
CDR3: CASSSWSPPDTQYF

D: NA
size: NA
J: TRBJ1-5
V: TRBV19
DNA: TGTGCCAGTAGTCTGCGGGGGCCCCAGCATTTT
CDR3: CASSLRGPQHF

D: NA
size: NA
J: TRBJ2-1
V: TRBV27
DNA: TGTGCCACCATCAGCCCCTCCCAACCCTACAATGAGCAGTTCTTC
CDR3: CATISPSQPYNEQFF

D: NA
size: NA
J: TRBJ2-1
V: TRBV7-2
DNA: TGTGCCAGCAGCCTGGGACTGAGACAATGGTTCTTC
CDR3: CASSLGLRQWFF

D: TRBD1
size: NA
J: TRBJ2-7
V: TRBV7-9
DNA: TGTGCCAGCAGCTTACTGGGACAGGGGAGGAACGAGCAGTACTTC
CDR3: CASSLLGQGRNEQYF

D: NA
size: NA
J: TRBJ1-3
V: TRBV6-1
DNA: TGTGCCACCCTAGGTGGGGATCGCAACACCATATATTTT
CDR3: CATLGGDRNTIYF

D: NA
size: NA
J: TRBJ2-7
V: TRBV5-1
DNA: TGCGCCAGCAGCGAGGGGGTGGACTACGAGCAGTACTTC
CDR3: CASSEGVDYEQYF

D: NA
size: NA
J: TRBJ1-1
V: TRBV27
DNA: TGTGCCAGCGAGCCCACATTCGGGTCTACTATCAGGGTAGGAACTGAAGCTTTCTTT
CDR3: CASEPTFGSTIRVGTEAFF

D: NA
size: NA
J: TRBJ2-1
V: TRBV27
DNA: TGTGCCAGCAGTTTTAGCAGGGTAAAATACAATGAGCAGTTCTTC
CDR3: CASSFSRVKYNEQFF

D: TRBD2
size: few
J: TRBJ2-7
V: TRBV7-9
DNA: TGTGCCAGCAGCCCTACTAGCGGGAGGGCCCGTTACGAGCAGTACTTC
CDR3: CASSPTSGRARYEQYF

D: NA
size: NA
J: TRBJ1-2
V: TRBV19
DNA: TGTGCCAGTAGTATAGCAGAAAACTATGGCTACACCTTC
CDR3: CASSIAENYGYTF

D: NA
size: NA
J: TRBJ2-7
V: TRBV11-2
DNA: TGTGCCAGCAGCTTGTATGATGGGCAAACCTACGAGCAGTACTTC
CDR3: CASSLYDGQTYEQYF

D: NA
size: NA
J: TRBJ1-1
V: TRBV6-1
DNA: TGTGCCAGCAGTGAAGGGGGGGCCTCGTCACTCAACACTGAAGCTTTCTTT
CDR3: CASSEGGASSLNTEAFF

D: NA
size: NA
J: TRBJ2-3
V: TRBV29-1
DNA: TGCAGGGCTGGTTCCGGGACTCCCGATGGTACGCAGTATTTT
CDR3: CRAGSGTPDGTQYF

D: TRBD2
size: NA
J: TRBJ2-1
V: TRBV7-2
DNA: TGTGCCAGCAGCTTAGTGGGGCCACTAGCGGAGGGATACAATGAGCAGTTCTTC
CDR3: CASSLVGPLAEGYNEQFF

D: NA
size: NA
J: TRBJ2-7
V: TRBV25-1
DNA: TGTGCCAGCAGTGAATGGAACCGAGACTACGAGCAGTACTTC
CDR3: CASSEWNRDYEQYF

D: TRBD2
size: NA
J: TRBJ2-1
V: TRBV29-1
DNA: TGCAGCGTTGAAGGGAAGGGACTAGCGGGAGGGGATGAGCAGTTCTTC
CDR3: CSVEGKGLAGGDEQFF

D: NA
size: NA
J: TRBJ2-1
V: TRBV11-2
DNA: TGTGCCAGCAGCCTTTATTCCGGGCTAGCCCTTAACAATGAGCAGTTCTTC
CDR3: CASSLYSGLALNNEQFF

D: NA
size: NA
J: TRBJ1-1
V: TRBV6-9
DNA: TGTGCCAGCAGTTATGTCTGGACGGACACTGAAGCTTTCTTT
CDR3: CASSYVWTDTEAFF

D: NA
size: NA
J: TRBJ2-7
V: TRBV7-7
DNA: TGTGCCAGCAGCTCCTCCCCAGGGGCCTACGAGCAGTACTTC
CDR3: CASSSSPGAYEQYF

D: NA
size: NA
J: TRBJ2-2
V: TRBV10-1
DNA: TGCGCCAGCAATCGGAACACCGGGGAGCTGTTTTTT
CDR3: CASNRNTGELFF

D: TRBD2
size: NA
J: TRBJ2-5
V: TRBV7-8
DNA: TGTGCCAGCAGCCGGAGTCTAGCGGGACAAGAGACCCAGTACTTC
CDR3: CASSRSLAGQETQYF

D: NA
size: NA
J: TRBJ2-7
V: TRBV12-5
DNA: TGTGCTAGTGGTTTGTCCTACTACGAGCAGTACTTC
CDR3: CASGLSYYEQYF

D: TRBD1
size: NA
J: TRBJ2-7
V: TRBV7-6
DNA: TGTGCCAGCAGCCAATCAGGGGGATTCTCCTACGAGCAGTACTTC
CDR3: CASSQSGGFSYEQYF

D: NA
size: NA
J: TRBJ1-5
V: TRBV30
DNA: TGTGCCTGGAGTGTACAGGGTCAGCCCCAGCATTTT
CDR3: CAWSVQGQPQHF

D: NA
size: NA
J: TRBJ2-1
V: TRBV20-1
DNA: TGCAGTGCTAGACAGTTGCATGAGCAGTTCTTC
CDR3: CSARQLHEQFF

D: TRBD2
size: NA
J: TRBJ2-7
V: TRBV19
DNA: TGTGCCAGTAGCCGACTAGCGGGCGCCTACGAGCAGTACTTC
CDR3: CASSRLAGAYEQYF

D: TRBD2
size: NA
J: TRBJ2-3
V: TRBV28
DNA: TGTGCCAGCAGATGGACTAGCGGGGTAAGAACAGATACGCAGTATTTT
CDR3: CASRWTSGVRTDTQYF

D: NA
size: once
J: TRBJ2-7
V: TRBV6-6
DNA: TGTGCCAGCAGTTACACCACTGACAGGTTCTACGAGCAGTACTTC
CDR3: CASSYTTDRFYEQYF

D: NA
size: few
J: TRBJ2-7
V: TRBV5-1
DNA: TGCGCCAGCAGCTTGAGTTCGGGACAAGGACGGGAGCAGTACTTC
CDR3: CASSLSSGQGREQYF

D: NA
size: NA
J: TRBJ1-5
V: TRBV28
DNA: TGTGCCAGCATTGGGGTTAGCAATCAGCCCCAGCATTTT
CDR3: CASIGVSNQPQHF

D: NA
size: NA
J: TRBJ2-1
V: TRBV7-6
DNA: TGTGCCAGCAGCTTAGAGGGATCGGGAGTGGGCAATAATGAGCAGTTCTTC
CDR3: CASSLEGSGVGNNEQFF

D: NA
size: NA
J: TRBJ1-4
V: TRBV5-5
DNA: TGTGCCAGCAGTAAATACAGGGTGGGGAATGAAAAACTGTTTTTT
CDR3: CASSKYRVGNEKLFF

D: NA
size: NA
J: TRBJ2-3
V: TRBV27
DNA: TGTGCCAGCAGGATTTCGGCGGGAAGCACAGATACGCAGTATTTT
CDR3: CASRISAGSTDTQYF

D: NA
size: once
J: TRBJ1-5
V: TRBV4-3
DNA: TGCGCCAGCAGCCAAGATTTCCCGGAAGATTATAGCAATCAGCCCCAGCATTTT
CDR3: CASSQDFPEDYSNQPQHF

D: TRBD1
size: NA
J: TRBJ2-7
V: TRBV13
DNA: TGTGCCAGCAGCTCCCCGGGACAGGGGGTCTACGAGCAGTACTTC
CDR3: CASSSPGQGVYEQYF